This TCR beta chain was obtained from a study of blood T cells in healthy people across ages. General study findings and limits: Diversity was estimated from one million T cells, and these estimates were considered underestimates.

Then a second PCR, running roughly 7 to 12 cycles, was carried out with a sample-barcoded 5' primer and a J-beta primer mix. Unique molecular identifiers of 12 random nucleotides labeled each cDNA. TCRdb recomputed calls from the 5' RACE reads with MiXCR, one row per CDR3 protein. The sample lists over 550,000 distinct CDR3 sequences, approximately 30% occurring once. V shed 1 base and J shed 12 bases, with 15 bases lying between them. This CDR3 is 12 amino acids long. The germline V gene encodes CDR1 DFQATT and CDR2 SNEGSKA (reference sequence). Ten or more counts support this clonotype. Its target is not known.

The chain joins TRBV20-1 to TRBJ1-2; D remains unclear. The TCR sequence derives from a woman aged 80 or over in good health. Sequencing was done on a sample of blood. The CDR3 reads CSARVGAGRDTF. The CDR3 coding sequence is TGCAGTGCTAGAGTGGGCGCCGGAAGGGACACCTTC.